This TCR beta chain was found in a study of STAT5B mutations in CD4+ large granular lymphocyte leukemia. To note about this clone: Its antigen is unknown.

Study outcomes and limitations: Approximately 25% of private leukemic clonotypes occurred rarely in other patients' non-leukemic repertoires. Patient CD4-sorted repertoires stayed more clonal than healthy ones after leukemic-clone removal.

Germline lookup yields CDR1 SQVTM and CDR2 ANQGSEA. Germline trimming cut 3 bases from V and 3 bases from J; bases unmatched to any gene: 7. The CDR3 is made up of 15 amino acids. Clones were read by immunoSEQ multiplex PCR, and TCRdb kept only the in-frame ones, dropping some. Of 20,000 to 25,000 clones in the sample, 55% to 75% were seen once. Source material: CD4+ T cells from blood buffy coats. The receptor comes from a human donor in good health. The chain has TRBV29-1 and TRBJ2-3, with 9 bases matching TRBD2. The CDR3 region is CSVETLAGRTDTQYF. CDR3 DNA: TGCAGCGTTGAGACCCTAGCGGGGAGAACAGATACGCAGTATTTT.